The next 31 T cell receptor beta chains were all read from a single sample in a study of Tregs in tolerant kidney transplant recipients. TCRdb keeps only in-frame clones here, not all; method: immunoSEQ multiplex PCR. The repertoire holds 200,000 to 300,000 clones, with approximately 83% as singletons. The sequenced sample was CD4+ T cells from blood. The origin of the receptors is a human donor in good health.

The CDR3 bases are TGTGCCAGCAGCTTGGGACAGCTTCCTAACTATGGCTACACCTTC. It specifies CASSLGQLPNYGYTF. The V and J genes are TRBV7-8 and TRBJ1-2, with 7 bases identical to TRBD1. V was pared by 3 bases and J by 0 bases, with 4 bases of the junction left unmatched. Germline V gives CDR1 SGHVS, CDR2 FQNEAQ. This CDR3 comprises 15 residues.

This rearrangement joins TRBV7-9 to TRBJ2-1; no clear D. V lost 1 base, J lost 14 bases, and 15 bases lay in between. The CDR3 extends over 13 amino acids. Germline loops: CDR1 SEHNR, CDR2 FQNEAQ (reference sequence). The CDR3 is CASSLDVASSKFF. The CDR3 region has the DNA TGTGCCAGCAGCTTAGATGTGGCTAGTTCTAAGTTCTTC. Combining the CDR3 with reference TRBV7-9 and TRBJ2-1 gives the whole variable domain DTGVSQNPRHKITKRGQNVTFRCDPISEHNRLYWYRQTLGQGPEFLTYFQNEAQLEKSRLLSDRFSAERPKGSFSTLEIQRTEQGDSAMYLCASSLDVASSKFFGPGTRLTVL.

This chain uses TRBV10-1 with TRBJ2-3; TRBD2 matches at 7 bases. The junction had 8 bases not matched to a gene; V was cut back by 2 bases and J by 3 bases. The CDR3 extends over 16 amino acids. From germline, CDR1 is WNHNN and CDR2 SYGVQD (reference sequence). CDR3: CASSEQRRGRTDTQYF. In DNA, the CDR3 is TGCGCCAGCAGTGAGCAGCGGCGGGGGAGGACAGATACGCAGTATTTT.

The chain has TRBV9 and TRBJ2-3; no definite D call. CDR3 size: 13 residues. The V and J ends lost 0 bases and 3 bases respectively, with 5 bases between them. Germline CDR1 reads SGDLS; CDR2 reads YYNGEE. Here the CDR3 DNA reads TGTGCCAGCAGCGTAGACGCTACAGATACGCAGTATTTT. This gives the protein CASSVDATDTQYF.

This chain connects TRBV7-6 to TRBJ2-7, with TRBD1 as a possible D gene (6 bases). There are 15 residues in the CDR3. CDR1 and CDR2 (germline): SGHVS, FNYEAQ. V was trimmed by 5 bases and J by 1 base, leaving 15 bases between them. This chain's CDR3 is CASSLDRPTSYEQYF. Written as DNA, the CDR3 is TGTGCCAGCAGCCTGGACAGACCGACTTCCTACGAGCAGTACTTC. Full variable domain (remainder filled in from reference TRBV7-6 and TRBJ2-7): GAGVSQSPRYKVTKRGQDVALRCDPISGHVSLYWYRQALGQGPEFLTYFNYEAQQDKSGLPNDRFSAERPEGSISTLTIQRTEQRDSAMYRCASSLDRPTSYEQYFGPGTRLTVT.

This chain links TRBV5-1 with TRBJ2-5; TRBD1 agrees at 7 bases. The V gene's germline CDR1 is SGHRS and CDR2 YFSETQ. V was pared by 4 bases and J by 2 bases, with 5 bases of the junction left unmatched. This CDR3 spans 14 amino acids. The CDR3, as DNA: TGCGCCAGCAGCCCCCGACAGGGACAAGAGACCCAGTACTTC. Protein: CASSPRQGQETQYF.

The chain employs TRBV11-2 and TRBJ1-4; D remains ambiguous. Trimming cost V 1 base and J 4 bases, with 10 bases left between them. The CDR3 spans 15 residues. Germline-derived CDR1 and CDR2 are SGHAT and FQNNGV. The CDR3 loop is CASSLAGSFNEKLFF. The CDR3 coding sequence is TGTGCCAGCAGCTTAGCAGGCAGCTTTAATGAAAAACTGTTTTTT.

The chain links TRBV15 to TRBJ2-7; weak D call: TRBD1 (5 bases). The germline V gene encodes CDR1 LNHNV and CDR2 YYDKDF (reference sequence). The ends were cut back, 7 bases at V and 3 bases at J, with 16 bases in the middle. CDR3 length: 14 amino acids. The CDR3 bases are TGTGCCACCACTAAAGGCCTTCAGGGCTACGAGCAGTACTTC. This gives the protein CATTKGLQGYEQYF. Full variable domain (missing parts from reference TRBV15 and TRBJ2-7): DAMVIQNPRYQVTQFGKPVTLSCSQTLNHNVMYWYQQKSSQAPKLLFHYYDKDFNNEADTPDNFQSRRPNTSFCFLDIRSPGLGDTAMYLCATTKGLQGYEQYFGPGTRLTVT.

The chain recombines TRBV4-1 with TRBJ1-1; 11 nucleotides agree with TRBD1. After removal of 4 bases from V and 2 bases from J, the junction contained 3 bases not matched to a gene. The CDR3 loop spans 15 amino acids. Germline V lookup: CDR1 MGHRA, CDR2 YSYEKL. The CDR3 nucleotides read TGCGCCAGCAGCCTCAGGACAGGGGGCAACACTGAAGCTTTCTTT. Amino acids: CASSLRTGGNTEAFF.

This chain links TRBV13 with TRBJ1-3; 8 nucleotides align to TRBD1. The trim removed 4 bases at V and 0 bases at J, leaving 5 bases unmatched. The CDR3 covers 16 residues. Per the germline V gene, CDR1 is PRHDT and CDR2 is FYEKMQ (reference sequence). The CDR3 sequence: CASSSGQGGSGNTIYF. The CDR3 bases are TGTGCCAGCAGCTCCGGACAGGGTGGCTCTGGAAACACCATATATTTT.

The chain joins TRBV21-1 to TRBJ1-4. TRBV21-1 is a known pseudogene. This CDR3 region has 14 residues. CDR3 amino acids: CASSKKDGNEKLFF. The CDR3 DNA follows: TGTGCCAGCAGCAAAAAAGACGGGAATGAAAAACTGTTTTTT.

DNA of the CDR3: TGTGCCAGCAGTTACCCGGGGACAGGGGCCTACAATGAGCAGTTCTTC. Translating it yields CASSYPGTGAYNEQFF. V gene TRBV6-6 combines with J gene TRBJ2-1, with 10 bases fitting TRBD1. CDR3 length: 16 residues. Germline V lookup: CDR1 MNHNY, CDR2 SVGAGI (reference sequence). V dropped 2 bases and J dropped 2; count of bases not matched to a gene: 3.

CDR3 DNA: TGTGCCAGCAGCAAAGGGGGACATAGCAGGGTGAACACTGAAGCTTTCTTT. This gives the protein CASSKGGHSRVNTEAFF. The rearrangement joins TRBV21-1 to TRBJ1-1; the D call TRBD1 from the table was never checked on the DNA. TRBV21-1 is a known pseudogene. The CDR3 is made up of 17 amino acids.

The rearrangement uses TRBV5-5 and TRBJ1-2; 10 bases map to TRBD1. Trimming took 8 bases from V and 4 from J; bases not matched to a gene: 5. The CDR3 extends over 13 amino acids. Germline CDR1 is SGHKS and CDR2 is YYEKEE (reference sequence). CDR3 DNA: TGTGCCAGTAGACAGGGGGCTGGCTATGGCTACACCTTC. Protein sequence: CASRQGAGYGYTF.

This CDR3 reads CASSLAILETDTQYF. The CDR3 region has the DNA TGCGCCAGCAGCTTGGCGATACTAGAGACAGATACGCAGTATTTT. This chain uses TRBV5-1 with TRBJ2-3; perhaps TRBD2 as D (5 bases). This CDR3 comprises 15 residues. Germline CDR1 and CDR2: SGHRS and YFSETQ. Trimming removed 0 bases at V and 3 bases at J, with 11 bases between.

The genes are TRBV5-4 and TRBJ1-2, with 8 positions matching TRBD1. CDR3 length equals 14 residues. Per the germline V gene, CDR1 is SGHNT and CDR2 is YYREEE (reference sequence). J was trimmed by 5 bases and V by 4 bases; bases with no gene match: 7. Here the CDR3 DNA reads TGTGCCAGCAGCGACCAGGGGGCTGGGTATGGCTACACCTTC. This translates into CASSDQGAGYGYTF.

CDR3 region: CASSYLGQGDYEQYF. The CDR3, as DNA: TGTGCCAGCAGTTACTTGGGACAGGGGGACTACGAGCAGTACTTC. The chain carries TRBV6-5 and TRBJ2-7, with 11 bases matching TRBD1. The trim removed 1 base at V and 3 bases at J, leaving 2 bases unmatched. CDR3 length equals 15 residues. Germline V gives CDR1 MNHEY, CDR2 SVGAGI.

The chain is built from TRBV5-1 and TRBJ1-4; unclear D gene. This CDR3 has 14 residues. The V and J ends lost 2 bases and 6 bases respectively, with 11 bases between them. Germline V gives CDR1 SGHRS, CDR2 YFSETQ. In DNA form, the CDR3 reads TGCGCCAGCAGCTTTTCGGGGATGGATGAAAAACTGTTTTTT. It encodes CASSFSGMDEKLFF.

The chain is built from TRBV7-9 and TRBJ2-7; D possibly uses TRBD1 or TRBD2 (5 bases each). Trimming took 4 bases from V and 5 from J, leaving 18 bases between them. The CDR3 spans 15 residues. CDR1 and CDR2 from the germline V gene are SEHNR and FQNEAQ (reference sequence). The CDR3 DNA reads as TGTGCCAGCAGCTCGGGGACGGTCTGGGGAGACGAGCAGTACTTC. Protein: CASSSGTVWGDEQYF.

This chain joins TRBV7-8 and TRBJ2-7; 9 positions match TRBD1. CDR3 size: 14 residues. Germline CDR1 SGHVS, CDR2 FQNEAQ. V trimming: 5 bases; J trimming: 3 bases; junction bases outside the gene matches: 5. The CDR3 nucleotides read TGTGCCAGCAGCATGGACAGGGGTCTCTACGAGCAGTACTTC. Residues: CASSMDRGLYEQYF. The full variable domain, in which reference TRBV7-8 and TRBJ2-7 provide the parts outside the CDR3, is GAGVSQSPRYKVAKRGQDVALRCDPISGHVSLFWYQQALGQGPEFLTYFQNEAQLDKSGLPSDRFFAERPEGSVSTLKIQRTQQEDSAVYLCASSMDRGLYEQYFGPGTRLTVT.

The table lists this clone with a count of one. The same CDR3 arises from other DNA sequences in this sample as well. CDR3 protein: CASSLKGDSPLHF. In DNA form, the CDR3 reads TGTGCCAGCAGCTTAAAGGGGGATTCACCCCTCCACTTT. J is TRBJ1-6 and V is TRBV7-3; D may be TRBD1 (6 bases). CDR1 is SGHTA, CDR2 FQGTGA, per germline. The CDR3 runs 13 residues. Trimming removed 1 base at V and 8 bases at J, with 6 bases between.

The genes are TRBV21-1 and TRBJ2-1; the table's D gene call, TRBD2, was not cross checked with the DNA. TRBV21-1 is a listed pseudogene. The CDR3 loop spans 16 amino acids. The CDR3 bases are TGTGCCAGCAGCTCCTTCGGACTAGCGGTCTACAATGAGCAGTTCTTC. Amino acids: CASSSFGLAVYNEQFF.

The chain employs TRBV6-5 and TRBJ1-1, with D possibly matching TRBD1 (6 bases). In germline, CDR1 is MNHEY, CDR2 SVGAGI. The V gene lost 6 bases and the J gene lost 1 base, with 12 bases spanning the gap. The CDR3 has 14 amino acids. CDR3 bases: TGTGCCAGCAGACCCGACAGGCAGAACACTGAAGCTTTCTTT. It is translated as CASRPDRQNTEAFF.

The chain links TRBV13 to TRBJ1-2, with a tentative D call TRBD1 (5 bases). The CDR3 extends over 13 amino acids. Trimming left V 5 bases short and J 5 bases short, with 12 bases between. The germline CDR1 and CDR2 sequences are PRHDT and FYEKMQ (reference sequence). CDR3 DNA: TGTGCCAGCAGCCAGGGCGCGCTTTATGGCTACACCTTC. Protein: CASSQGALYGYTF.

The rearrangement joins TRBV11-2 to TRBJ1-1; a possible D gene is TRBD1 (5 bases). Germline loops: CDR1 SGHAT, CDR2 FQNNGV. This CDR3 has 14 residues. V was cut by 2 bases and J by 7 bases, with 14 bases left in between. CDR3: CASSLPRQTVEAFF. CDR3 DNA sequence: TGTGCCAGCAGCTTACCCCGACAGACGGTTGAAGCTTTCTTT.

This chain links TRBV18 with TRBJ2-5, with D unclear. The J call is doubtful: the DNA matches TRBJ2-7 better. Germline V gives CDR1 KGHSH, CDR2 LQKENI. CDR3 length equals 13 residues. CDR3 nucleotides: TGTGCCAGCTCACCAAGCGCGGCTCCCGAGCAGTACTTC. It translates to CASSPSAAPEQYF.

The J gene is TRBJ2-2, the V gene TRBV6-4; a weak D match, TRBD2 (7 bases). CDR3 size: 16 residues. The germline gives CDR1 MRHNA, CDR2 SNTAGT. V lost 8 bases and J 2 bases, leaving 18 bases between the germline ends. CDR3 protein: CASRQASGANTGELFF. The CDR3 region has the DNA TGTGCCAGCCGACAGGCTAGCGGTGCCAACACCGGGGAGCTGTTTTTT.

The chain joins TRBV18 to TRBJ2-1, with D possibly matching TRBD2 (6 bases). The germline CDR1 and CDR2 sequences are KGHSH and LQKENI. The CDR3 is 17 residues long. Trimming stripped 3 bases from V and 2 bases from J, with 17 bases between. The CDR3 loop is CASSPQQLVAAYNEQFF. The CDR3 DNA sequence: TGTGCCAGCTCACCCCAGCAGTTAGTAGCGGCCTACAATGAGCAGTTCTTC. The full variable domain, with the rest looked up from reference TRBV18 and TRBJ2-1, is NAGVMQNPRHLVRRRGQEARLRCSPMKGHSHVYWYRQLPEEGLKFMVYLQKENIIDESGMPKERFSAEFPKEGPSILRIQQVVRGDSAAYFCASSPQQLVAAYNEQFFGPGTRLTVL.

V gene TRBV15 combines with J gene TRBJ2-5; a possible D gene is TRBD2 (6 bases). Germline lookup yields CDR1 LNHNV and CDR2 YYDKDF (reference sequence). V lost 1 base and J lost 4, with 10 bases in between. The CDR3 has 14 amino acids. The CDR3 protein is CATSRVGGAETQYF. CDR3 coding DNA: TGTGCCACCAGCAGAGTGGGGGGAGCAGAGACCCAGTACTTC.

The genes are TRBV7-8 and TRBJ2-2, with 10 bases matching TRBD2. V lost 5 bases and J lost 4; bases outside the gene matches: 7. CDR3 size: 16 residues. Germline values: CDR1 SGHVS, CDR2 FQNEAQ. CDR3 sequence: CASSRRLAGVTGELFF. The CDR3 DNA reads as TGTGCCAGCAGCCGCAGACTAGCGGGCGTCACCGGGGAGCTGTTTTTT.

This clone has only one observation. This chain links TRBV10-3 with TRBJ2-4, with D possibly TRBD1 on 6 matching bases. The CDR3 extends over 16 amino acids. Germline values: CDR1 ENHRY, CDR2 SYGVKD. The V gene lost 2 bases and the J gene lost 0 bases, with 11 bases spanning the gap. CDR3 in amino acids: CAISETGSIAKNIQYF. DNA for the CDR3: TGTGCCATCAGTGAGACAGGGTCCATAGCCAAAAACATTCAGTACTTC.